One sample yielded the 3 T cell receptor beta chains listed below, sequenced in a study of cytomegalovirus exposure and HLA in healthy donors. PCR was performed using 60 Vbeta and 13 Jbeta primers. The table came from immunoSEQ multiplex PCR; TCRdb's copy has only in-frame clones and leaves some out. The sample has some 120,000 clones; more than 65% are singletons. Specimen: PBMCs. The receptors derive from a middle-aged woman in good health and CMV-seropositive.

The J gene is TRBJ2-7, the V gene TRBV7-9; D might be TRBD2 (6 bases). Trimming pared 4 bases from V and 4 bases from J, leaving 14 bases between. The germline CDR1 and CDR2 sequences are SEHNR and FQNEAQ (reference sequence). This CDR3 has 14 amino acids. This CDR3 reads CASSSTGGTYEQYF. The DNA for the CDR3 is TGTGCCAGCAGCTCCACCGGGGGAACATACGAGCAGTACTTC.

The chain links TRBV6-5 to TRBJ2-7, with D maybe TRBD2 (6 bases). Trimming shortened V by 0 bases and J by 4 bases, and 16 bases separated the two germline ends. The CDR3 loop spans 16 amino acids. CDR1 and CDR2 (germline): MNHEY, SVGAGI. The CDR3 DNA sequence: TGTGCCAGCAGTTACTCGGGTGGGAGGACAAATTACGAGCAGTACTTC. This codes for CASSYSGGRTNYEQYF.

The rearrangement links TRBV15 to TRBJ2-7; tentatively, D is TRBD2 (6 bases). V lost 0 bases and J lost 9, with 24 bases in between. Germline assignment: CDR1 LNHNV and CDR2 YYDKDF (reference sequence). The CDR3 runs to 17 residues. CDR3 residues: CATSRDFRRDPLIPQYF. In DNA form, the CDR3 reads TGTGCCACCAGCAGAGATTTCCGGAGGGACCCTTTAATTCCGCAGTACTTC.